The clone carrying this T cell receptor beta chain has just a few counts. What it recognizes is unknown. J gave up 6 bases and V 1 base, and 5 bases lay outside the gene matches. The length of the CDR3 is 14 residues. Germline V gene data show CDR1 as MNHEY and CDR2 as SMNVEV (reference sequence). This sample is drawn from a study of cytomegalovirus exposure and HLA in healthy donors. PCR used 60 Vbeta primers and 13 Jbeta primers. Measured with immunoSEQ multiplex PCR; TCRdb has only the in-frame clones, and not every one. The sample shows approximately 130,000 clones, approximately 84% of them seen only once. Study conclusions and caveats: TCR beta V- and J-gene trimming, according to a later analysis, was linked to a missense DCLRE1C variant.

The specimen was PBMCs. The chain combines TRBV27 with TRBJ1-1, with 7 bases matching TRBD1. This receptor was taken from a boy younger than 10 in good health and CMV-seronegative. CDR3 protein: CASSLYRGTSEAFF. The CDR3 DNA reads TGTGCCAGCAGTTTATACAGGGGAACCTCTGAAGCTTTCTTT.